The T cell receptor (beta chain) described here comes from a study of beta chain features in type 1 diabetes. Looking at the study overall: Analysis included 100 million to 110 million sorted cells drawn from all samples.

As every portion of the isolated RNA was reverse transcribed, the sequencing read expressed TCRB transcripts. Measured with immunoSEQ multiplex PCR; TCRdb has only the in-frame clones, and not every one. There are 430,000 or so clones in the sample; roughly an eighth occur only once, and less than 0.06% lies in the top ten. The V and J ends lost 5 bases and 5 bases respectively, with 12 bases between them. The CDR3 has 13 residues. Germline-derived CDR1 and CDR2 are SGHTA and FQGNSA. This clone was recorded a few times. This clonotype was sampled from a woman aged 18-35 years in good health. The V call is TRBV7-2, the J call TRBJ2-5, with D unresolved. Specimen: naive CD4+ T cells from blood. Written as DNA, the CDR3 is TGTGCCAGCAGCGATAGGCCGGTGGAGACCCAGTACTTC. It specifies CASSDRPVETQYF. The full variable domain, with the rest looked up from reference TRBV7-2 and TRBJ2-5, is GAGVSQSPSNKVTEKGKDVELRCDPISGHTALYWYRQSLGQGLEFLIYFQGNSAPDKSGLPSDRFSAERTGGSVSTLTIQRTQQEDSAVYLCASSDRPVETQYFGPGTRLLVL.